This entry describes one T cell receptor (beta chain). The antigen is not known. Profiled with immunoSEQ multiplex PCR; TCRdb holds only in-frame clones, not every one. The data show 1.4 million or so clones, with approximately 98.5% seen just once and approximately 0.38% held by the top ten. V shed 0 bases, J shed 7 bases, and the junction held 8 bases outside the gene matches. The CDR3 spans 17 residues. Looked up from germline, CDR1 is KGHSH and CDR2 is LQKENI. The data were obtained in a study of shared clonotypes between healthy human individuals. Study outcomes and limitations: Incomplete sequencing of sorted subsets was indicated by rarefaction despite large depth.

This rearrangement joins TRBV18 to TRBJ2-2; 10 nucleotides agree with TRBD1. The clonotype comes from a man younger than 45 in good health. Sequences were obtained from naive CD4+ T cells sorted from blood. The subset: CD45RA+ positively selected. The CDR3 here is CASSPPVGTGDVGELFF. The CDR3 coding sequence is TGTGCCAGCTCACCACCGGTTGGGACAGGGGACGTCGGGGAGCTGTTTTTT. The variable domain in full, with the rest retrieved from reference TRBV18 and TRBJ2-2, is NAGVMQNPRHLVRRRGQEARLRCSPMKGHSHVYWYRQLPEEGLKFMVYLQKENIIDESGMPKERFSAEFPKEGPSILRIQQVVRGDSAAYFCASSPPVGTGDVGELFFGEGSRLTVL.